This T cell receptor (beta chain) was documented in a study of T cell responses to AZD1222 COVID-19 vaccine. Germline values: CDR1 SGHRS, CDR2 YFSETQ. CDR3 size: 16 residues. After removal of 6 bases from V and 2 bases from J, the junction contained 2 bases not matched to a gene. For this clone: The antigen is unknown.

Study-wide results and limits: Spike-wide coverage was observed for vaccine-associated CD4 TCRs, with dominant responses at 160-218 and 743-854. Donors skewed white British and female; clonal diversity was possibly underestimated.

The repertoire was sequenced with immunoSEQ multiplex PCR; TCRdb's copy has only in-frame clones and lacks some. Of around 53,000 clones detected, approximately 86% appear once; the ten largest clones hold less than 9%. This TCR was recovered from an adult who received the AZD1222 COVID-19 vaccine. The sample in question was peripheral blood, obtained 28 days after the second AZD1222 dose. The rearrangement uses TRBV5-1 and TRBJ2-1; 16 positions match TRBD2. The CDR3 nucleotides read TGCGCCAGCACGGGGACTAGCGGGAGGGCCTACAATGAGCAGTTCTTC. Translation gives CASTGTSGRAYNEQFF.